This passage covers 27 T cell receptor beta chains from one sample sequenced in a study of vaccination and CD4 T cells after COVID-19. These receptors have no identified antigens. Sequencing of cultured CD4+ T cell DNA used the Oncomine TCR Beta short-read assay. TCRdb independently ran MiXCR on the PCR reads; one entry per CDR3 protein. The sample includes several thousand distinct CDR3 sequences, 45% to 55% of them seen just once. The treatment was: roughly 11-day PBMC culture with coronavirus spike peptide pools or control peptides (ViraFEST assay). The unexposed donor gave CD4+ T cells before the COVID-19 pandemic (2011-2018). Sequencing was done on a sample of CD4+ T cells from blood, cultured in vitro. Source of these receptors: a human donor in good health.

V gene TRBV5-1 combines with J gene TRBJ1-1; D gene uncertain. V lost 4 bases to trimming and J lost 6 bases, with 10 bases between them. This CDR3 comprises 12 residues. The V gene's germline CDR1 is SGHRS and CDR2 YFSETQ. The CDR3 DNA is TGCGCCAGCAGCGGGGTCCAGGCTGAAGCTTTCTTT. Amino acid sequence: CASSGVQAEAFF.

Only a few counts were recorded for this clonotype. This chain connects TRBV5-1 to TRBJ2-5; 8 nucleotides agree with TRBD1. The V gene end was trimmed by 0 bases and the J gene end by 6 bases; junction bases not matched to a gene: 1. The CDR3 spans 13 residues. CDR1 SGHRS and CDR2 YFSETQ come from the germline V gene. The CDR3 loop is CASSLGQGKTQYF. The CDR3 bases are TGCGCCAGCAGCTTGGGACAGGGGAAGACCCAGTACTTC.

The chain is built from TRBV20-1 and TRBJ2-1; 10 nucleotides match TRBD2. This CDR3 has 15 residues. Germline CDR1 and CDR2: DFQATT and SNEGSKA (reference sequence). V gave up 4 bases and J gave up 7 bases; unmatched junction bases: 10. CDR3 in amino acids: CSANPLAGDSNEQFF. DNA for the CDR3: TGCAGTGCTAACCCCCTAGCGGGGGATTCAAATGAGCAGTTCTTC.

This chain uses TRBV6-5 with TRBJ1-5, with D unclear. The germline V and J ends were trimmed by 0 bases and 3 bases, with 9 bases remaining between them. CDR1 is MNHEY, CDR2 SVGAGI, per germline. CDR3 size: 15 residues. In nucleotides, the CDR3 is TGTGCCAGCAGTTACTCGATTCAATTCAATCAGCCCCAGCATTTT. Protein product: CASSYSIQFNQPQHF.

This rearrangement joins TRBV7-6 to TRBJ1-1; possibly TRBD1 for D (5 bases). CDR1 is SGHVS and CDR2 is FNYEAQ in the germline V gene. V was clipped by 2 bases and J by 5 bases, with 18 bases between them. The CDR3 extends over 16 amino acids. The DNA of the CDR3 is TGTGCCAGCAGCTTATTGCAGGGTCCTGCGGGGACTGAAGCTTTCTTT. This translates into CASSLLQGPAGTEAFF.

This chain connects TRBV7-2 to TRBJ2-6; D not resolved. From germline, CDR1 is SGHTA and CDR2 FQGNSA. V dropped 2 bases and J dropped 1 base, with 3 bases sitting between them. This CDR3 is 14 amino acids long. CDR3 coding DNA: TGTGCCAGCAGCTTAAGGTCTGGGGCCAACGTCCTGACTTTC. Protein: CASSLRSGANVLTF.

V usage is TRBV10-3 and J usage is TRBJ2-3; no clear D gene. Looked up from germline, CDR1 is ENHRY and CDR2 is SYGVKD. The CDR3 length is 12 residues. V lost 6 bases, J lost 0 bases, and 4 bases lay in between. CDR3 in DNA: TGTGCCATCAGAGGTAGCACAGATACGCAGTATTTT. Its translation is CAIRGSTDTQYF.

This clonotype was observed a handful of times. The chain couples TRBV7-8 to TRBJ2-3; 7 bases are a match to TRBD2. There are 15 residues in the CDR3. The V and J ends lost 2 bases and 3 bases, in that order; junction bases with no gene match: 5. Germline V gene data show CDR1 as SGHVS and CDR2 as FQNEAQ. DNA of the CDR3: TGTGCCAGCAGCTTATGGGGGGGTGTAACAGATACGCAGTATTTT. Translating gives CASSLWGGVTDTQYF.

On this clonotype: A junction boundary mismatches the germline segment, possibly from a read error. The chain employs TRBV29-1 and TRBJ2-5; 7 nucleotides match TRBD1. The CDR3 is 15 amino acids. CDR1 SQVTM and CDR2 ANQGSEA come from the germline V gene. The CDR3 DNA reads TGCAGCGTTGTCCCCGTAGACAGGGATCAAGCGACCCAGTACTTC. Residues: CSVVPVDRDQATQYF.

This chain joins TRBV11-3 and TRBJ2-3; TRBD1 agrees at 9 bases. CDR3 length: 16 amino acids. Germline V gene lookup returns CDR1 SGHNT and CDR2 YENEEA. Germline trimming cut 6 bases from V and 0 bases from J; bases unmatched to any gene: 7. CDR3 DNA: TGTGCCAGCAGTGATACAGGGGGCCTCAGCACAGATACGCAGTATTTT. It is translated as CASSDTGGLSTDTQYF.

The chain couples TRBV5-1 to TRBJ1-1; D call uncertain. CDR3 length equals 15 residues. V gave up 0 bases and J gave up 1 base, with 10 bases separating them. Looked up from germline, CDR1 is SGHRS and CDR2 is YFSETQ. The CDR3 region is CASSLGGQTNTEAFF. DNA for the CDR3: TGCGCCAGCAGCTTGGGAGGGCAGACGAACACTGAAGCTTTCTTT.

V usage is TRBV6-2 or TRBV6-3 and J usage is TRBJ1-1; 8 positions match TRBD1. V was pared by 5 bases and J by 0 bases, with 8 bases of the junction left unmatched. CDR1 MNHEY and CDR2 SVGEGT come from the germline V gene. CDR3 length equals 16 residues. The CDR3 spells CASSLTSGQVNTEAFF. In nucleotides, the CDR3 is TGTGCCAGCAGTCTTACCTCGGGACAGGTGAACACTGAAGCTTTCTTT.

The gene calls are TRBV7-9 and TRBJ1-4, with D perhaps matching TRBD1 (5 bases). With 3 bases removed from V and 8 bases from J, the gap between germline ends came to 7 bases. Germline V gene data show CDR1 as SEHNR and CDR2 as FQNEAQ (reference sequence). The CDR3 is 12 residues long. In DNA, the CDR3 is TGTGCCAGCAGCTTCGGGGCCGAAAAACTGTTTTTT. Encoded protein: CASSFGAEKLFF.

The V and J genes are TRBV2 and TRBJ2-5; D might be TRBD1 or TRBD2, each matching 5 bases. The V gene's germline CDR1 is SNHLY and CDR2 FYNNEI. Trimming removed 3 bases from V and 5 bases from J, with 13 bases in between. The CDR3 length is 14 residues. The CDR3 bases are TGTGCCAGCAGTGATTGGGGGAGTGGGGAGACCCAGTACTTC. This codes for CASSDWGSGETQYF.

This chain links TRBV10-3 with TRBJ2-5; 9 positions match TRBD1. The CDR3 is made up of 13 amino acids. CDR1 and CDR2 from the germline V gene are ENHRY and SYGVKD. Germline trimming cut 8 bases from V and 4 bases from J; bases unmatched to any gene: 5. The CDR3 spells CAIATGGSETQYF. For the CDR3, the DNA is TGTGCCATCGCGACAGGGGGTTCAGAGACCCAGTACTTC.

Worth noting for this clonotype: Germline and junction disagree at one end, which may indicate a read error. V usage is TRBV10-3 and J usage is TRBJ2-7, with a weak D call TRBD1 (6 bases). The CDR3 length is 14 residues. Germline CDR1 and CDR2: ENHRY and SYGVKD. CDR3 bases: TGTGCCATCGGTGAAATGACAGGTAAAGACGAGCAGTACTTC. Translated, it gives CAIGEMTGKDEQYF.

The chain has TRBV20-1 and TRBJ1-5; no firm D call. Trimming pared 3 bases from V and 4 bases from J, leaving 10 bases between. Germline CDR1 and CDR2: DFQATT and SNEGSKA (reference sequence). The CDR3 loop spans 13 amino acids. In DNA form, the CDR3 reads TGCAGTGCTAGGGGTTCATGGAATCAGCCCCAGCATTTT. Translating it yields CSARGSWNQPQHF.

V gene TRBV6-1 combines with J gene TRBJ1-6; the D gene is possibly TRBD1 (5 bases). Germline assignment: CDR1 MNHNS and CDR2 SASEGT. Trimming pared 6 bases from V and 9 bases from J, leaving 15 bases between. The CDR3 has 14 amino acids. The CDR3: CASRNGGRGSPLHF. For the CDR3, the DNA is TGTGCCAGCAGGAATGGGGGGAGGGGTTCACCCCTCCACTTT.

This clonotype has just one count. The V gene is TRBV4-2, the J gene TRBJ2-6, with a possible D match to TRBD2 (6 bases). V lost 0 bases and J lost 2, with 11 bases in between. The CDR3 spans 17 residues. Germline CDR1 is LGHNA and CDR2 is YNFKEQ. The CDR3 is CASSQDQAGTGANVLTF. In DNA, the CDR3 is TGTGCCAGCAGCCAAGATCAGGCGGGAACTGGGGCCAACGTCCTGACTTTC.

This clonotype turned up a few times. The V call is TRBV20-1, the J call TRBJ2-4, with 9 bases that match TRBD2. This CDR3 spans 14 amino acids. Germline-derived CDR1 and CDR2 are DFQATT and SNEGSKA (reference sequence). V gave up 3 bases and J gave up 6 bases; unmatched junction bases: 6. The CDR3 nucleotides are TGCAGTGCTAGGATGGCGGGAGGGACAAACATTCAGTACTTC. Protein product: CSARMAGGTNIQYF.

This chain joins TRBV11-2 and TRBJ1-1; D uncertain. Trimming cost V 6 bases and J 1 base, with 9 bases left between them. The CDR3 has 13 amino acids. Germline loops: CDR1 SGHAT, CDR2 FQNNGV. Here the CDR3 DNA reads TGTGCCAGCAGGTCTACGGGGAACACTGAAGCTTTCTTT. Translating it yields CASRSTGNTEAFF.

This sequence joins TRBV27 and TRBJ1-1; no clear D gene. This CDR3 comprises 15 residues. V lost 3 bases, J lost 1 base, and 12 bases lay in between. Looked up from germline, CDR1 is MNHEY and CDR2 is SMNVEV (reference sequence). CDR3 sequence: CASSFQSSRNTEAFF. DNA for the CDR3: TGTGCCAGCAGTTTCCAATCCTCGAGGAACACTGAAGCTTTCTTT.

The chain uses TRBV7-9 and TRBJ2-7; D is perhaps TRBD2 (5 bases). Trimming left V 4 bases short and J 1 base short, with 14 bases between. Germline CDR1 is SEHNR and CDR2 is FQNEAQ (reference sequence). The CDR3 runs to 15 residues. The chain's CDR3 is CASSSGLVISYEQYF. As DNA, the CDR3 is TGTGCCAGCAGCTCAGGACTTGTTATATCCTACGAGCAGTACTTC.

The CDR3 sequence is CASSLALGRGTEAFF. DNA of the CDR3: TGTGCCAGCAGCTTAGCATTAGGCCGTGGGACTGAAGCTTTCTTT. V usage is TRBV7-8 and J usage is TRBJ1-1; D not certain. CDR1 is SGHVS and CDR2 is FQNEAQ in the germline V gene. The V end lost 0 bases, the J end lost 5 bases, and 13 bases lay between the germline ends. The CDR3 consists of 15 residues.

The rearrangement uses TRBV18 and TRBJ1-5, with D unclear. Germline assignment: CDR1 KGHSH and CDR2 LQKENI. V shed 2 bases and J shed 4 bases, with 6 bases lying between them. This CDR3 is 13 amino acids long. In DNA, the CDR3 is TGTGCCAGCTCACCAGGACCTAATCAGCCCCAGCATTTT. Encoded protein: CASSPGPNQPQHF.

This CDR3 is CASGLRYQETQYF. CDR3 DNA: TGTGCTAGTGGTTTGAGGTACCAAGAGACCCAGTACTTC. The chain has TRBV12-5 and TRBJ2-5; D unresolved. This CDR3 spans 13 amino acids. With 2 bases removed from V and 0 bases from J, the gap between germline ends came to 4 bases. Per germline, CDR1 LGHNT and CDR2 FRNRAP.

V gene TRBV10-1 combines with J gene TRBJ2-5; D not resolved. CDR1 WNHNN and CDR2 SYGVQD come from the germline V gene (reference sequence). Deletions cut 8 bases from V and 0 bases from J, with 10 bases between. The CDR3 spans 13 residues. This CDR3 reads CASSAGYQETQYF. The CDR3 nucleotides read TGCGCCAGCTCCGCCGGGTACCAAGAGACCCAGTACTTC.